This T cell receptor (beta chain) was retrieved from a study of tumor-infiltrating lymphocytes in primary liver carcinoma. Across the study: Men as well as women, aged 30 to 69 years, made up the patients.

Making TCR beta cDNA involved around 540 ng total RNA and a constant-region primer. Libraries of TCR beta came from three nested multiplex PCR rounds with slightly modified ARM-PCR. It was with TRBV1-TRBV30 forward primers and a C-beta reverse primer that the first two PCR rounds were run, at roughly 11 cycles each. MiXCR, applied by TCRdb to the multiplex PCR reads, yields one record per CDR3 protein. This sample carries roughly 180,000 distinct CDR3 sequences, approximately 60% of them seen once, and the ten largest clones take approximately 68%. Only a few counts were recorded for this clonotype. It was unsorted whole blood that yielded blood RNA, and germline DNA was also extracted. The CDR3 runs 14 residues. The V end lost 2 bases, the J end lost 0 bases, and 5 bases lay between the germline ends. The germline CDR1 and CDR2 sequences are MDHEN and SYDVKM.

This TCR was sampled from a middle-aged man with primary liver carcinoma and hepatitis B virus infection. The chain carries TRBV28 and TRBJ1-3; the D is unclear. The sample was peripheral blood. The CDR3 protein is CASSLQTSGNTIYF. CDR3 DNA: TGTGCCAGCAGTTTACAGACCTCTGGAAACACCATATATTTT.